These 14 T cell receptor beta chains share one sample of origin, sequenced in a study of blood T cell repertoires in COVID-19. The table came from immunoSEQ multiplex PCR; TCRdb's copy has only in-frame clones and leaves some out. The sample holds around 65,000 clones; about nine tenths are singletons and the top ten take roughly 1.5%. Sequencing was performed on peripheral blood. The origin of the receptors is a human donor in a cohort sampled during active COVID-19.

J is TRBJ2-7 and V is TRBV7-2; 9 nucleotides align to TRBD2. V trimming: 5 bases; J trimming: 1 base; junction bases outside the gene matches: 6. Germline CDR1 and CDR2: SGHTA and FQGNSA. This CDR3 is 15 amino acids long. In DNA, the CDR3 is TGTGCCAGCAGCGTTAGCGGGAGTGGTTCCTACGAGCAGTACTTC. Translating it yields CASSVSGSGSYEQYF.

This chain uses TRBV3-1 (or the pseudogene TRBV3-2) with TRBJ2-1, with 7 positions matching TRBD1. The germline V gene has CDR1 LGHDT and CDR2 YNNKEL (reference sequence). J lost 5 bases, V lost 5 bases, and 12 bases had no gene match. The CDR3 contains 16 residues. The CDR3 nucleotides are TGTGCCAGCAGCGACCGGTCCGGGACAGCTAACAATGAGCAGTTCTTC. Amino acid sequence: CASSDRSGTANNEQFF.

This clone has a single count. This rearrangement joins TRBV15 to TRBJ2-3; D gene ambiguous. The germline gives CDR1 LNHNV, CDR2 YYDKDF (reference sequence). The V gene lost 0 bases and the J gene lost 1 base, with 11 bases spanning the gap. The CDR3 loop spans 16 amino acids. The CDR3 spells CATSRERNFRTDTQYF. CDR3 in DNA: TGTGCCACCAGCAGAGAGAGAAACTTTCGCACAGATACGCAGTATTTT.

The gene calls are TRBV28 and TRBJ1-3; 7 positions match TRBD1. The CDR3 has 16 residues. The V segment lost 4 bases and the J segment 3 bases; nucleotides outside the gene matches: 9. CDR1 and CDR2 from the germline V gene are MDHEN and SYDVKM. CDR3 DNA sequence: TGTGCCAGCAGTTCCGGTAGAGGGGGCGGTGGAAACACCATATATTTT. Protein sequence: CASSSGRGGGGNTIYF.

As DNA, the CDR3 is TGCGCCAGCAGCCAAGATCAGGGCCACCAAGAGACCCAGTACTTC. It yields the protein CASSQDQGHQETQYF. The chain has TRBV4-3 and TRBJ2-5; D perhaps matches TRBD1 (5 bases). Trimming took off 0 bases at V and 0 bases at J, with 8 bases between the two ends. Germline CDR1 reads LGHNA; CDR2 reads YSLEER. The CDR3 has 15 residues.

The J gene is TRBJ2-5, the V gene TRBV7-2; D not certain. V lost 1 base and J 1 base, leaving 13 bases between the germline ends. Germline lookup yields CDR1 SGHTA and CDR2 FQGNSA. The CDR3 extends over 16 amino acids. In DNA, the CDR3 is TGTGCCAGCAGCTTAGAGTGGTCCCGGAGCCAAGAGACCCAGTACTTC. Its protein product is CASSLEWSRSQETQYF. Based on the CDR3 plus reference TRBV7-2 and TRBJ2-5, the full variable domain is GAGVSQSPSNKVTEKGKDVELRCDPISGHTALYWYRQSLGQGLEFLIYFQGNSAPDKSGLPSDRFSAERTGGSVSTLTIQRTQQEDSAVYLCASSLEWSRSQETQYFGPGTRLLVL.

The genes are TRBV27 and TRBJ2-1, with 7 bases identical to TRBD1. V lost 7 bases, J lost 3 bases, and 6 bases stayed unmatched. Looked up from germline, CDR1 is MNHEY and CDR2 is SMNVEV (reference sequence). The length of the CDR3 is 14 residues. The CDR3 DNA reads TGTGCCAGCACCATAGGGGGCGTCTACAATGAGCAGTTCTTC. It yields the protein CASTIGGVYNEQFF.

This chain connects TRBV9 to TRBJ2-4, with TRBD2 matching over 13 bases. V shed 0 bases and J 6 bases; nucleotides not matched to a gene: 12. CDR1 SGDLS and CDR2 YYNGEE come from the germline V gene. The CDR3 runs 19 residues. The CDR3 DNA sequence: TGTGCCAGCAGCGTAGAGGGTGGGGGACTAGCGGGACGAGGAAACATTCAGTACTTC. This encodes CASSVEGGGLAGRGNIQYF.

The CDR3 nucleotides are TGCGCCAGCAGCTTGCTAGCGGGGACACCGGGAGAGCAGTACTTC. Translating it yields CASSLLAGTPGEQYF. V and J are TRBV5-1 and TRBJ2-7, with 9 positions matching TRBD2. The ends lost 1 base at V and 7 bases at J; junction bases unmatched: 9. Germline V gene data show CDR1 as SGHRS and CDR2 as YFSETQ. The CDR3 is 15 amino acids.

V usage is TRBV27 and J usage is TRBJ2-2, with D possibly matching TRBD2 (7 bases). Germline V gene lookup returns CDR1 MNHEY and CDR2 SMNVEV (reference sequence). The length of the CDR3 is 17 residues. Trimming shortened V by 3 bases and J by 7 bases, and 21 bases separated the two germline ends. In nucleotides, the CDR3 is TGTGCCAGCAGTTTTTTGGGGGGGCAGGGTAATGGCGGGGAGCTGTTTTTT. Encoded protein: CASSFLGGQGNGGELFF.

This clone came up a few times. The rearrangement uses TRBV6-1 and TRBJ2-7; 11 positions match TRBD2. V shed 0 bases and J 3 bases; nucleotides not matched to a gene: 10. This CDR3 comprises 18 residues. Germline V gene data show CDR1 as MNHNS and CDR2 as SASEGT. The CDR3 region is CASSEAGLAVYPHYEQYF. The CDR3 nucleotides read TGTGCCAGCAGTGAAGCGGGACTAGCGGTCTACCCCCACTACGAGCAGTACTTC.

The chain uses TRBV21-1 and TRBJ2-4; TRBD1 was called by the table and not checked on the DNA. TRBV21-1 is a known pseudogene. The CDR3 sequence is 15 residues long. For the CDR3, the DNA is TGTGCCAGCAGCAAGAACAGGATAGCCAAAAACATTCAGTACTTC. Translated, it gives CASSKNRIAKNIQYF.

For the CDR3, the DNA is TGTGCCAGCAGCTTAAACGGAGGAAGCGAGCAGTACTTC. Translation: CASSLNGGSEQYF. V usage is TRBV7-8 and J usage is TRBJ2-7; maybe TRBD2 (5 bases). CDR1 SGHVS and CDR2 FQNEAQ come from the germline V gene. V was trimmed by 2 bases and J by 6 bases, leaving 11 bases between them. The CDR3 length is 13 residues.

V and J are TRBV11-2 and TRBJ2-5; TRBD1 is a possible D gene (5 bases). This CDR3 has 14 residues. The V and J ends lost 3 bases and 5 bases respectively, with 13 bases between them. CDR1 SGHAT and CDR2 FQNNGV come from the germline V gene. Here the CDR3 reads CASSFRQFTETQYF. The CDR3 coding sequence is TGTGCCAGCAGCTTTCGACAGTTTACGGAGACCCAGTACTTC. The whole variable domain, filled in from reference TRBV11-2 and TRBJ2-5, reads EAGVAQSPRYKIIEKRQSVAFWCNPISGHATLYWYQQILGQGPKLLIQFQNNGVVDDSQLPKDRFSAERLKGVDSTLKIQPAKLEDSAVYLCASSFRQFTETQYFGPGTRLLVL.